This T cell receptor (beta chain) was found in a study of T cells after yellow fever vaccination. On the study more broadly: Each low-cell-number fraction was prepared by means of SMART-Seq v4 Ultra Low Input.

TCRdb reanalysed the 5' RACE reads using MiXCR and keeps one entry per CDR3 protein. The profile shows some 350,000 distinct CDR3 sequences, roughly 4% of them singletons. J gave up 6 bases and V 4 bases, and 8 bases lay outside the gene matches. Germline CDR1 and CDR2: SGHRS and YFSETQ. The CDR3 covers 15 residues. This clonotype has a count of ten or more. Its cognate antigen is unknown. The study, taken as a whole, reports: Post-booster samples contained most primary-vaccination clones (approximately 96% CD4, around 88% CD8). Just a small share of clonotypes turned up in the CD4 compartment as well as the CD8 compartment. Secondary responses were weaker yet peaked faster, day 5 versus 15.

Source: PBMCs, taken 5 days after the yellow fever booster vaccination. This rearrangement joins TRBV5-1 to TRBJ2-2, with 8 bases aligning to TRBD1. This clonotype was obtained from a young man who received the YFV17D yellow fever vaccine. The CDR3 bases are TGCGCCAGCAGCATTGGACAGGGCGAATCCGGGGAGCTGTTTTTT. Its translation: CASSIGQGESGELFF.